This passage covers 24 T cell receptor beta chains from one sample sequenced in a study of T cell changes during pregnancy in multiple sclerosis. Assay: immunoSEQ multiplex PCR; the TCRdb copy retains only in-frame clones and omits some. The table lists approximately 59,000 clones, approximately 92% of them singletons. Here the sequenced sample was CD4+ T cells from peripheral blood mononuclear cells, taken before pregnancy. These receptors all come from a female donor with multiple sclerosis, enrolled in a pregnancy study.

This rearrangement joins TRBV6-1 to TRBJ2-1, with TRBD2 matching 9 bases. The CDR3 is 16 amino acids. Trimming removed 4 bases from V and 2 bases from J; junction bases left unmatched: 6. CDR1 is MNHNS, CDR2 SASEGT, per germline. The DNA for the CDR3 is TGTGCCAGCAGTGCTTTTAGCGGGAGCGCCTACAATGAGCAGTTCTTC. Protein: CASSAFSGSAYNEQFF.

The CDR3 is CASSLTGQGFYGYTF. CDR3 DNA sequence: TGCGCCAGCAGCTTGACGGGACAGGGTTTCTATGGCTACACCTTC. The genes are TRBV5-1 and TRBJ1-2, with 9 positions matching TRBD1. Germline CDR1 SGHRS, CDR2 YFSETQ. The CDR3 consists of 15 residues. The J segment lost 4 bases and the V segment lost 1 base, leaving 5 bases of the junction unmatched. Full variable domain (outside the CDR3, taken from reference TRBV5-1 and TRBJ1-2): KAGVTQTPRYLIKTRGQQVTLSCSPISGHRSVSWYQQTPGQGLQFLFEYFSETQRNKGNFPGRFSGRQFSNSRSEMNVSTLELGDSALYLCASSLTGQGFYGYTFGSGTRLTVV.

CDR3 nucleotides: TGCGCCAGCAGCGCGGGGGAGGGGCTCTCCTACGAGCAGTACTTC. Encoded protein: CASSAGEGLSYEQYF. V usage is TRBV10-2 and J usage is TRBJ2-7, with 7 bases aligning to TRBD2. Looked up from germline, CDR1 is WSHSY and CDR2 is SAAADI. The V segment lost 6 bases and the J segment 0 bases; nucleotides outside the gene matches: 8. The CDR3 has 15 amino acids.

CDR3: CASSWDRQGGAFF. The DNA of the CDR3 is TGCGCCAGCAGCTGGGACCGTCAGGGGGGAGCTTTCTTT. This chain links TRBV5-1 with TRBJ1-1; 7 bases align to TRBD1. The CDR3 spans 13 residues. With V trimmed by 3 bases and J by 10 bases, 9 bases remained unmatched. Germline CDR1 is SGHRS and CDR2 is YFSETQ.

The chain couples TRBV6-1 to TRBJ2-5, with 10 positions matching TRBD2. J was trimmed by 5 bases and V by 1 base; bases with no gene match: 7. The CDR3 is 16 residues long. Germline V gene lookup returns CDR1 MNHNS and CDR2 SASEGT. CDR3 amino acids: CASSEGGSGRVETQYF. The CDR3, as DNA: TGTGCCAGCAGTGAAGGGGGGAGCGGGAGGGTGGAGACCCAGTACTTC.

This chain uses TRBV5-6 with TRBJ2-1, with D perhaps TRBD2 (6 bases). Trimming pared 4 bases from V and 6 bases from J, leaving 20 bases between. CDR1 and CDR2 (germline): SGHDT, YYEEEE. This CDR3 is 16 amino acids long. For the CDR3, the DNA is TGTGCCAGCAGCACCGTAACCGGCGGGACGGCCAATGAGCAGTTCTTC. This encodes CASSTVTGGTANEQFF.

This chain connects TRBV7-2 to TRBJ2-7, with D possibly matching TRBD2 (6 bases). Germline lookup yields CDR1 SGHTA and CDR2 FQGNSA. Deletions cut 0 bases from V and 2 bases from J, with 14 bases between. The CDR3 runs 16 residues. The CDR3 region has the DNA TGTGCCAGCAGCTTAGCGCTAGGGACTCGTACCTACGAGCAGTACTTC. Translated: CASSLALGTRTYEQYF.

J is TRBJ2-3 and V is TRBV6-5, with a tentative D call TRBD2 (6 bases). There are 13 residues in the CDR3. Deletions cut 2 bases from V and 4 bases from J, with 7 bases between. Per germline, CDR1 MNHEY and CDR2 SVGAGI. DNA for the CDR3: TGTGCCAGCAGTTACCCGGGGGCAGATACGCAGTATTTT. This encodes CASSYPGADTQYF.

In its sample, this clone was seen once. The rearrangement uses TRBV6-4 and TRBJ1-4; 7 bases match TRBD1. This CDR3 spans 16 amino acids. J was trimmed by 8 bases and V by 0 bases; bases with no gene match: 9. From germline, CDR1 is MRHNA and CDR2 SNTAGT. The CDR3 sequence is CASSDSDRRVREKLFF. The CDR3, as DNA: TGTGCCAGCAGTGACTCGGACAGGAGGGTTCGAGAAAAACTGTTTTTT.

This sequence joins TRBV30 and TRBJ2-4, with 12 nucleotides matching TRBD2. CDR3 size: 14 residues. J lost 12 bases, V lost 5 bases, and 11 bases had no gene match. Germline CDR1 is GTSNPN and CDR2 is SVGIG (reference sequence). The CDR3 DNA reads as TGTGCCTGGGCCAACACACTAGCGGGAGGCCCTCAGTACTTC. This encodes CAWANTLAGGPQYF.

The rearrangement links TRBV11-3 to TRBJ2-5, with TRBD2 as a possible D gene (7 bases). Germline CDR1 is SGHNT and CDR2 is YENEEA. The length of the CDR3 is 15 residues. The ends were cut back, 1 base at V and 5 bases at J, with 14 bases in the middle. CDR3 bases: TGTGCCAGCAGCTTAGGGGGGGCGGGAGTCGAGACCCAGTACTTC. Amino acids: CASSLGGAGVETQYF.

The rearrangement uses TRBV6-5 and TRBJ2-5; D is ambiguous. The V end was cut by 0 bases, the J end by 5 bases, with 7 bases between. CDR1 is MNHEY, CDR2 SVGAGI, per germline. This CDR3 spans 13 amino acids. CDR3 sequence reads: CASSYSGSETQYF. CDR3 in DNA: TGTGCCAGCAGTTACTCGGGCTCGGAGACCCAGTACTTC.

This clone was detected once. The chain carries TRBV4-3 and TRBJ1-2, with 7 bases matching TRBD1. The V gene end was trimmed by 5 bases and the J gene end by 0 bases; junction bases not matched to a gene: 3. CDR3 length: 14 amino acids. Germline V gene data show CDR1 as LGHNA and CDR2 as YSLEER. CDR3 DNA sequence: TGCGCCAGCAGCACGGGACAGACTAACTATGGCTACACCTTC. As protein: CASSTGQTNYGYTF.

This sequence joins TRBV27 and TRBJ2-7; D possibly corresponds to TRBD2 (6 bases). CDR1 and CDR2 from the germline V gene are MNHEY and SMNVEV (reference sequence). This CDR3 spans 13 amino acids. Trimming left V 5 bases short and J 5 bases short, with 13 bases between. The CDR3 loop is CASSLGGRDEQYF. In DNA, the CDR3 is TGTGCCAGCAGTCTAGGAGGGCGGGACGAGCAGTACTTC.

This chain uses TRBV7-2 with TRBJ2-3; D may be TRBD2 (6 bases). CDR1 is SGHTA and CDR2 is FQGNSA in the germline V gene. The CDR3 loop spans 16 amino acids. Between the trimmed V and J ends, which lost 2 bases and 8 bases, there was a span of 20 bases. The CDR3 sequence: CASSLYPEGSGSTQYF. The CDR3 coding sequence is TGTGCCAGCAGCTTATACCCGGAGGGATCAGGTAGTACGCAGTATTTT.

This chain links TRBV5-1 with TRBJ2-1; 7 positions agree with TRBD2. This CDR3 contains 16 residues. Germline V gene sequence: CDR1 SGHRS, CDR2 YFSETQ. The V and J ends lost 3 bases and 1 base, in that order; junction bases with no gene match: 7. The CDR3 loop reads CASSSEAGRSYNEQFF. Written as DNA, the CDR3 is TGCGCCAGCAGCTCCGAGGCCGGGAGGTCCTACAATGAGCAGTTCTTC.

The chain uses TRBV29-1 and TRBJ1-1; TRBD1 is a possible D gene (5 bases). The germline CDR1 and CDR2 sequences are SQVTM and ANQGSEA. Trimming took 8 bases from V and 5 from J, leaving 12 bases between them. The CDR3 is made up of 11 amino acids. CDR3 amino acids: CSIGTQTEAFF. For the CDR3, the DNA is TGCAGCATAGGGACTCAGACTGAAGCTTTCTTT.

The chain carries TRBV6-6 and TRBJ2-7; no firm D call. Germline assignment: CDR1 MNHNY and CDR2 SVGAGI (reference sequence). V shed 4 bases and J shed 1 base, with 8 bases lying between them. This CDR3 has 13 amino acids. The CDR3 DNA reads as TGTGCCAGCAGTTGGCGGCCATCCTACGAGCAGTACTTC. Translating it yields CASSWRPSYEQYF.

The chain has TRBV6-1 and TRBJ1-3; D perhaps matches TRBD1 (5 bases). Trimming took 3 bases from V and 0 from J, leaving 9 bases between them. This CDR3 is built from 15 residues. In germline, CDR1 is MNHNS, CDR2 SASEGT. The CDR3 protein is CASSDRVFSGNTIYF. As DNA, the CDR3 is TGTGCCAGCAGTGACAGGGTGTTCTCTGGAAACACCATATATTTT.

A single count supports this clone. The genes are TRBV6-5 and TRBJ1-1, with 8 bases lining up with TRBD1. The CDR3 contains 15 residues. Trimming removed 6 bases from V and 5 bases from J; junction bases left unmatched: 11. From germline, CDR1 is MNHEY and CDR2 SVGAGI. The CDR3 spells CASSLTRQGITEAFF. DNA for the CDR3: TGTGCCAGCAGCTTAACGAGACAGGGGATAACTGAAGCTTTCTTT.

J is TRBJ2-5 and V is TRBV7-6; 9 positions agree with TRBD1. The CDR3 runs 16 residues. V lost 5 bases and J lost 2; bases outside the gene matches: 9. Germline values: CDR1 SGHVS, CDR2 FNYEAQ. The CDR3 DNA is TGTGCCAGCAGCCCGGGACAGGGTGGCGGACAAGAGACCCAGTACTTC. As protein: CASSPGQGGGQETQYF.

The chain links TRBV9 to TRBJ2-1; 7 bases match TRBD1. V dropped 3 bases and J dropped 6; count of bases not matched to a gene: 15. The CDR3 has 17 residues. CDR1 and CDR2 from the germline V gene are SGDLS and YYNGEE. The chain's CDR3 is CASSATSLWAGGNEQFF. CDR3 nucleotides: TGTGCCAGCAGCGCGACCTCCTTATGGGCAGGGGGCAATGAGCAGTTCTTC.

Only one count was recorded for this clone. The V gene is TRBV5-5, the J gene TRBJ1-2; D not certain. Germline V gene sequence: CDR1 SGHKS, CDR2 YYEKEE (reference sequence). This CDR3 has 13 residues. Trimming took off 0 bases at V and 7 bases at J, with 10 bases between the two ends. The CDR3 DNA follows: TGTGCCAGCAGCTTGGGAGAGAAGAGTGGCTACACCTTC. The encoded protein is CASSLGEKSGYTF.

The genes are TRBV11-2 and TRBJ2-7; a weak D match, TRBD2 (5 bases). From germline, CDR1 is SGHAT and CDR2 FQNNGV. The V gene lost 2 bases and the J gene lost 2 bases, with 22 bases spanning the gap. The CDR3 covers 18 residues. CDR3 region: CASSLTGVVGAATYEQYF. The CDR3 DNA sequence: TGTGCCAGCAGCTTAACCGGGGTCGTGGGCGCGGCTACCTACGAGCAGTACTTC. The full variable domain, rest sourced from reference TRBV11-2 and TRBJ2-7, is EAGVAQSPRYKIIEKRQSVAFWCNPISGHATLYWYQQILGQGPKLLIQFQNNGVVDDSQLPKDRFSAERLKGVDSTLKIQPAKLEDSAVYLCASSLTGVVGAATYEQYFGPGTRLTVT.